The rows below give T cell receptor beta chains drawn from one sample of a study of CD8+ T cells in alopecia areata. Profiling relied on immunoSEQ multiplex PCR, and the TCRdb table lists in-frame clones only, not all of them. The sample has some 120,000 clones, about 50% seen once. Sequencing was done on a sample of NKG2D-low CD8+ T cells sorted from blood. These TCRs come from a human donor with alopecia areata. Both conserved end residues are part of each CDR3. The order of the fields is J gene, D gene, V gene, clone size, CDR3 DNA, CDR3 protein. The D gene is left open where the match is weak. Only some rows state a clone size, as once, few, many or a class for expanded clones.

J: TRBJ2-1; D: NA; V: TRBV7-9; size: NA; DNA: TGTGCCAGCAGCGACGTAGGGGGAGCGAATGAGCAGTTCTTC; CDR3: CASSDVGGANEQFF
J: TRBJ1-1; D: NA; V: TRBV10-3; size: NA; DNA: TGTGCCATCAGTGAGTTGGGGGGCACTGAAGCTTTCTTT; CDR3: CAISELGGTEAFF
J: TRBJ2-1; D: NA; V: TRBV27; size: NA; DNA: TGTGCCAGCAGTTGGGACTGGAACAATGAGCAGTTCTTC; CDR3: CASSWDWNNEQFF
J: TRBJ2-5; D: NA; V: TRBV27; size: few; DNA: TGTGCCAGCAGTTTATCGGGGGTTGGTGAGACCCAGTACTTC; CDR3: CASSLSGVGETQYF
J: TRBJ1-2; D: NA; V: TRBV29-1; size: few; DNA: TGCAGCGTTGAAGATAGGGGGGACGGACACTATGGTAACTATGGCTACACCTTC; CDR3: CSVEDRGDGHYGNYGYTF
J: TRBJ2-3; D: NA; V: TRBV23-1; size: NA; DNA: TGCGCCAGCAGCAAATTCTGTTATCCAGGCTGGGCAGATACGCAGTATTTT; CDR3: CASSKFCYPGWADTQYF
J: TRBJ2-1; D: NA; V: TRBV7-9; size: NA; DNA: TGTGCCAGCAGCTTCGGCGAGCAGTTCTTC; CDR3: CASSFGEQFF
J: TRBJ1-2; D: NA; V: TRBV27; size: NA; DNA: TGTGCCAGCAGTCCCCGGGGGTTCTATGGCTACACCTTC; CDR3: CASSPRGFYGYTF
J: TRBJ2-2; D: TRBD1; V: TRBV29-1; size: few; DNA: TGCAGCGCGAGGGGGACAGGTTCGGGATCGTATACCGGGGAGCTGTTTTTT; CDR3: CSARGTGSGSYTGELFF
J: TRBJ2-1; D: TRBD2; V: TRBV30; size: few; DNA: TGTGCCTGGACTAGCGGGAGCTCCTACAATGAGCAGTTCTTC; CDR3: CAWTSGSSYNEQFF
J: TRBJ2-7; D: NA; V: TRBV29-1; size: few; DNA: TGCAGCGTTGAAGGGGACTTATCCTACGAGCAGTACTTC; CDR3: CSVEGDLSYEQYF
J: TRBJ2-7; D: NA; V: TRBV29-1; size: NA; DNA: TGCAGCGGCCGACAGGAGGTCACCTACGAGCAGTACTTC; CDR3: CSGRQEVTYEQYF
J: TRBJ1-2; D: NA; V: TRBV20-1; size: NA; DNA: TGCAGTGCTGTTGCGGGGGCGCGCTACACCTTC; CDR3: CSAVAGARYTF
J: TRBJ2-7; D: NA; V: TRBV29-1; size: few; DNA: TGCAGCGTTGTGCCCGAGTCCGGCTACGAGCAGTACTTC; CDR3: CSVVPESGYEQYF
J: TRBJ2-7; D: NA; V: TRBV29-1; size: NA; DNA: TGCAGCGTCGAGGGACCTGACAACGAGCAGTACTTC; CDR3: CSVEGPDNEQYF
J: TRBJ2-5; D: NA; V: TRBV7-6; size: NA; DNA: TGTGCCAGCAGCTCGGGGACCCAGTACTTC; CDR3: CASSSGTQYF
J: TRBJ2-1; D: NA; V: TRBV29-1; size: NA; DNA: TGCAGCGTTGAGAGAGATGAGCAGTTCTTC; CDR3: CSVERDEQFF
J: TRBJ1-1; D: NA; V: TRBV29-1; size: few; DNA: TGCAGCGTACTGACAGTTTTAGGCGCTGAAGCTTTCTTT; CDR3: CSVLTVLGAEAFF
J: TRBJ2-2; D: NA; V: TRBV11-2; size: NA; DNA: TGTGCCAGCCCCGAACTTTCCCTGGGGGGGGAGCTGTTTTTT; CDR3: CASPELSLGGELFF
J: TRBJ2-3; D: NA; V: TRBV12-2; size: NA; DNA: TGTGCAAGTCGCGCGACTAGCGGACAGGCAGATACGCAGTATTTT; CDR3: CASRATSGQADTQYF
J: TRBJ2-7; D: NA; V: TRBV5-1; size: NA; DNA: TGCGCCAGCAGCACGGACGGGTGGCCCAACGAGCAGTACTTC; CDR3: CASSTDGWPNEQYF
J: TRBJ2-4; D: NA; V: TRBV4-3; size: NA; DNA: TGCGCCAGCAGCCAAGTTCCAGGCAAAAACATTCAGTACTTC; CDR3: CASSQVPGKNIQYF
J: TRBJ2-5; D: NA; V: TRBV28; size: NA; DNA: TGTGCCAGCAGTTCGAGACACTTCCAAGAGACCCAGTACTTC; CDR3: CASSSRHFQETQYF
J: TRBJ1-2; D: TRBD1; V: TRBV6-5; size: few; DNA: TGTGCCAGCAGTTACAGGGACAGCACAAACTATGGCTACACCTTC; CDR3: CASSYRDSTNYGYTF
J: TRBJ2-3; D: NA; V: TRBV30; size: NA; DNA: TGTGCCTGGAACGTGGGCACAGATACGCAGTATTTT; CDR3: CAWNVGTDTQYF
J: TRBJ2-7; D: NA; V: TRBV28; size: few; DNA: TGTGCCAGCAGTTACGGGAGCGAGCAGTACTTC; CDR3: CASSYGSEQYF
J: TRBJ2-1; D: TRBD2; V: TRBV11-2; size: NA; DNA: TGTGCCAGCAGCTCAGCGGGAGGCAATGAGCAGTTCTTC; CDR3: CASSSAGGNEQFF
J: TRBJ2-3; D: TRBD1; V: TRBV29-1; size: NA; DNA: TGCAGCGGGGACAGAGGGACGGCCGGGGCAGATACGCAGTATTTT; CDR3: CSGDRGTAGADTQYF